This T cell receptor beta chain emerged from a study of shared clonotypes between healthy human individuals. Overall study results and limits: Investigators expected sequencing depth to affect clonotype sharing among donors.

V shed 4 bases and J shed 2 bases, with 9 bases lying between them. The CDR3 runs 13 residues. From germline, CDR1 is LNHDA and CDR2 SQIVND (reference sequence). Comment on this clone: Antigen specificity is unknown.

Unsorted PBMC DNA went through sequencing on ten immunoSEQ deep assay plates. TCRdb keeps only in-frame clones here, not all; method: immunoSEQ multiplex PCR. This table holds about 450,000 clones, around three quarters found once. The chain joins TRBV19 to TRBJ2-7, with D hard to call. What was sequenced was PBMCs. The sequence came from a middle-aged woman in good health. Some clones in this sample may be carry-over from other donors' samples. The CDR3 nucleotides read TGTGCCAGTAGTACGCAGGAAACCTACGAGCAGTACTTC. Its translation: CASSTQETYEQYF.